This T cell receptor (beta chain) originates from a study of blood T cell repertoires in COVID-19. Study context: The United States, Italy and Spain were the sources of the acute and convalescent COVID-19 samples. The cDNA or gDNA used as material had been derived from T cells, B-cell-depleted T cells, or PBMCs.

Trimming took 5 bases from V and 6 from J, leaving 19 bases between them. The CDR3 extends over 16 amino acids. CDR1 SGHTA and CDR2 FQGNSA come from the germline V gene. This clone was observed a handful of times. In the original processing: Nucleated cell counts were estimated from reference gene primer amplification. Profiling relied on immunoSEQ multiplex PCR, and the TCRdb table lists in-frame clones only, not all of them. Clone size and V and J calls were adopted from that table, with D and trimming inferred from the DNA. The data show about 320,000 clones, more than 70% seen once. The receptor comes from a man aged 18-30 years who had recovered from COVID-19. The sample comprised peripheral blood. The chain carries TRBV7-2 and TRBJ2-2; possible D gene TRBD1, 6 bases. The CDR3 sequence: CASSAGQGPKSGELFF. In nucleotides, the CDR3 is TGTGCCAGCAGCGCAGGGCAGGGGCCGAAGTCCGGGGAGCTGTTTTTT. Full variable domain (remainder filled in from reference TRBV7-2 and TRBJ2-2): GAGVSQSPSNKVTEKGKDVELRCDPISGHTALYWYRQSLGQGLEFLIYFQGNSAPDKSGLPSDRFSAERTGGSVSTLTIQRTQQEDSAVYLCASSAGQGPKSGELFFGEGSRLTVL.